Presented here are 28 T cell receptor beta chains from one specimen sequenced in a study of type 1 regulatory T cells. These receptors' targets are unknown. MiXCR was run by TCRdb on the reads, yielding one entry per CDR3 protein. The sample consists of roughly 67,000 distinct CDR3 sequences, roughly three fifths of them appearing once. The sample was cultured T cells, either the whole culture or a sorted T cell fraction (not recorded which). Described subset: Tr1-enriched cell product generated in vitro against host alloantigens. The receptors shown here come from a human donor in good health.

The CDR3 protein is CSARVGPYEQYF. As DNA, the CDR3 is TGCAGTGCTAGAGTAGGACCCTACGAGCAGTACTTC. J is TRBJ2-7 and V is TRBV20-1, with D uncertain. The V end lost 1 base, the J end lost 2 bases, and 6 bases lay between the germline ends. The CDR3 totals 12 residues. Germline V gene lookup returns CDR1 DFQATT and CDR2 SNEGSKA (reference sequence).

The CDR3 DNA is TGTGCCAGCATCTTCTTTGGAACAGGGGGCTCCTACGAGCAGTACTTC. Translating it yields CASIFFGTGGSYEQYF. The chain is built from TRBV7-9 and TRBJ2-7; 8 bases fit TRBD1. J gave up 0 bases and V 7 bases, and 11 bases lay outside the gene matches. Germline CDR1 reads SEHNR; CDR2 reads FQNEAQ (reference sequence). The CDR3 extends over 16 amino acids.

The J gene is TRBJ2-3, the V gene TRBV20-1; a possible D gene is TRBD1 (8 bases). This CDR3 comprises 15 residues. V was cut by 5 bases and J by 2 bases, with 17 bases left in between. Germline CDR1 and CDR2: DFQATT and SNEGSKA (reference sequence). In nucleotides, the CDR3 is TGCAGTGCTCCACAGGGGGAGGGGTACACAGATACGCAGTATTTT. It encodes CSAPQGEGYTDTQYF.

This clonotype is medium-sized within its sample. The rearrangement links TRBV14 to TRBJ2-4; a weak D match, TRBD2 (6 bases). Germline V gene lookup returns CDR1 SGHDN and CDR2 FVKESK. Trimming removed 0 bases at V and 13 bases at J, with 13 bases between. The CDR3 has 13 residues. CDR3 sequence reads: CASSQDLATVQYF. CDR3 bases: TGTGCCAGCAGCCAAGATCTAGCGACAGTCCAGTACTTC.

This clonotype was seen only once. The chain links TRBV6-1 to TRBJ1-1; possible D gene TRBD1, 6 bases. The CDR3 length is 14 residues. CDR1 is MNHNS and CDR2 is SASEGT in the germline V gene. The V end was cut by 5 bases, the J end by 0 bases, with 10 bases between. The chain's CDR3 is CASSPGHLNTEAFF. CDR3 nucleotides: TGTGCCAGCAGTCCGGGACACCTGAACACTGAAGCTTTCTTT.

CDR3 nucleotides: TGTGCCAGCAGGGGACCCTCCTACGAGCAGTACTTC. This encodes CASRGPSYEQYF. The chain joins TRBV2 to TRBJ2-7; perhaps D is TRBD1 or TRBD2 (5 bases each). Trimming took off 6 bases at V and 0 bases at J, with 6 bases between the two ends. In germline, CDR1 is SNHLY, CDR2 FYNNEI. The CDR3 sequence is 12 residues long.

The J gene is TRBJ2-2, the V gene TRBV7-3; D call uncertain. Looked up from germline, CDR1 is SGHTA and CDR2 is FQGTGA. The CDR3 covers 14 residues. V lost 5 bases and J 6 bases, leaving 13 bases between the germline ends. CDR3 region: CASSQTLSAGELFF. The CDR3 bases are TGTGCCAGCAGCCAGACTTTGAGCGCCGGGGAGCTGTTTTTT.

The chain is built from TRBV2 and TRBJ2-1, with 10 positions matching TRBD2. V lost 6 bases and J lost 4; bases outside the gene matches: 6. There are 15 residues in the CDR3. Germline V gives CDR1 SNHLY, CDR2 FYNNEI. The CDR3 coding sequence is TGTGCCAGCAGATCTAGCGGGAGTGCATACAATGAGCAGTTCTTC. Its protein is CASRSSGSAYNEQFF.

This sequence joins TRBV9 and TRBJ2-5, with TRBD2 matching over 8 bases. CDR1 SGDLS and CDR2 YYNGEE come from the germline V gene. V trimming: 0 bases; J trimming: 2 bases; junction bases outside the gene matches: 6. The CDR3 is 16 amino acids. The CDR3 is CASSVGGTRLQETQYF. The CDR3, as DNA: TGTGCCAGCAGCGTAGGAGGGACTAGACTTCAAGAGACCCAGTACTTC.

J is TRBJ2-2 and V is TRBV19; D ambiguous. Germline-derived CDR1 and CDR2 are LNHDA and SQIVND (reference sequence). V gave up 5 bases and J gave up 2 bases, with 6 bases separating them. The CDR3 is 13 residues long. For the CDR3, the DNA is TGTGCCAGTAGTGCGGACAACACCGGGGAGCTGTTTTTT. This gives the protein CASSADNTGELFF.

This clonotype has only a few counts. V is TRBV12-3 or TRBV12-4 and J is TRBJ2-2; 11 bases are shared with TRBD2. Losses at the gene ends were 6 bases for V and 4 bases for J; bases not matched to a gene: 10. This CDR3 is built from 17 residues. CDR3 region: CASRDGTSGPLTGELFF. In nucleotides, the CDR3 is TGTGCCAGCAGGGACGGGACTAGCGGCCCTCTCACCGGGGAGCTGTTTTTT.

This clonotype was picked up a small number of times. The chain joins TRBV9 to TRBJ2-1; 9 bases are shared with TRBD2. V was clipped by 3 bases and J by 5 bases; unmatched bases: 9. The CDR3 extends over 16 amino acids. From germline, CDR1 is SGDLS and CDR2 YYNGEE. The CDR3 coding sequence is TGTGCCAGCAGCGGAACGGGACTAGCAGCAAACAATGAGCAGTTCTTC. This sequence encodes CASSGTGLAANNEQFF.

The rearrangement links TRBV20-1 to TRBJ2-7, with 9 bases lining up with TRBD2. J lost 6 bases, V lost 3 bases, and 18 bases had no gene match. The length of the CDR3 is 17 residues. Germline CDR1 and CDR2: DFQATT and SNEGSKA (reference sequence). The CDR3 protein is CSARPARAGGIAAEQYF. The CDR3 coding sequence is TGCAGTGCTAGGCCCGCCCGGGCGGGAGGGATAGCGGCCGAGCAGTACTTC.

This clonotype was seen many times. The genes are TRBV5-4 and TRBJ2-1, with TRBD2 matching over 11 bases. Trimming took 4 bases from V and 4 from J; bases not matched to a gene: 4. The length of the CDR3 is 15 residues. Looked up from germline, CDR1 is SGHNT and CDR2 is YYREEE (reference sequence). For the CDR3, the DNA is TGTGCCAGCAGCGCTGGGACTAGCGGTTACAATGAGCAGTTCTTC. It specifies CASSAGTSGYNEQFF.

This clonotype is judged medium-sized (0.01 to 0.1%). V gene TRBV7-9 combines with J gene TRBJ2-1; 13 bases map to TRBD2. This CDR3 has 18 residues. J gave up 8 bases and V 2 bases, and 12 bases lay outside the gene matches. Germline values: CDR1 SEHNR, CDR2 FQNEAQ (reference sequence). CDR3 region: CASSLRETSGRASDEQFF. CDR3 nucleotides: TGTGCCAGCAGCTTAAGGGAAACTAGCGGGAGGGCCTCGGATGAGCAGTTCTTC.

The chain is built from TRBV12-3 or TRBV12-4 and TRBJ2-1, with D perhaps TRBD1 (6 bases). The length of the CDR3 is 15 residues. Trimming cost V 6 bases and J 2 bases, with 14 bases left between them. In DNA form, the CDR3 reads TGTGCCAGCAGCCCCCAACAGGGTACCTACAATGAGCAGTTCTTC. Its protein product is CASSPQQGTYNEQFF.

This clonotype has a single count. The chain uses TRBV5-1 and TRBJ2-5; D is undetermined. Trimming removed 6 bases at V and 4 bases at J, with 16 bases between. CDR3 length: 14 residues. CDR1 is SGHRS and CDR2 is YFSETQ in the germline V gene. The CDR3 coding sequence is TGCGCCAGCAAAAGTACGGGCGAGGTAGAGACCCAGTACTTC. Protein product: CASKSTGEVETQYF.

The chain recombines TRBV19 with TRBJ2-1; D might be TRBD2 (7 bases). Germline lookup yields CDR1 LNHDA and CDR2 SQIVND (reference sequence). V was trimmed by 7 bases and J by 8 bases, leaving 24 bases between them. This CDR3 contains 16 residues. The CDR3 nucleotides are TGTGCCAGTACCCTCCTGGGGGCTAGCGGAGGGGATGAGCAGTTCTTC. Residues: CASTLLGASGGDEQFF.

The rearrangement links TRBV18 to TRBJ2-6, with D hard to call. CDR1 is KGHSH and CDR2 is LQKENI in the germline V gene. V lost 1 base, J lost 0 bases, and 13 bases lay in between. The CDR3 runs to 18 residues. CDR3 sequence: CASSPLDVGYSGANVLTF. The CDR3 DNA is TGTGCCAGCTCACCACTAGACGTAGGCTACTCTGGGGCCAACGTCCTGACTTTC.

This chain uses TRBV5-1 with TRBJ2-2; D is perhaps TRBD2 (5 bases). The V end was cut by 4 bases, the J end by 6 bases, with 22 bases between. Germline V CDR1 and CDR2: SGHRS, YFSETQ. This CDR3 has 17 amino acids. The CDR3 here is CASSLKPEDALAGELFF. The CDR3 DNA sequence: TGCGCCAGCAGCCTGAAACCGGAGGACGCGCTGGCCGGGGAGCTGTTTTTT.

This chain uses TRBV5-1 with TRBJ2-5; tentatively, D is TRBD2 (6 bases). CDR3 size: 20 residues. V dropped 4 bases and J dropped 1 base, with 29 bases sitting between them. CDR1 SGHRS and CDR2 YFSETQ come from the germline V gene. The CDR3 loop is CASSTPHLWSREPLQETQYF. DNA for the CDR3: TGCGCCAGCAGCACTCCCCACCTTTGGTCCCGGGAGCCACTCCAAGAGACCCAGTACTTC. The complete variable domain, with remaining parts taken from reference TRBV5-1 and TRBJ2-5, reads KAGVTQTPRYLIKTRGQQVTLSCSPISGHRSVSWYQQTPGQGLQFLFEYFSETQRNKGNFPGRFSGRQFSNSRSEMNVSTLELGDSALYLCASSTPHLWSREPLQETQYFGPGTRLLVL.

The chain is built from TRBV18 and TRBJ1-2; D may be TRBD1 (5 bases). This CDR3 has 13 residues. Germline V gene lookup returns CDR1 KGHSH and CDR2 LQKENI. Trimming stripped 8 bases from V and 6 bases from J, with 16 bases between. CDR3 region: CASEISGAHGYTF. CDR3 nucleotide sequence: TGTGCCAGCGAAATCAGCGGGGCCCATGGCTACACCTTC.

The rearrangement uses TRBV20-1 and TRBJ1-2, with D hard to call. The CDR3 is made up of 13 amino acids. Germline assignment: CDR1 DFQATT and CDR2 SNEGSKA (reference sequence). V lost 8 bases, J lost 2 bases, and 15 bases lay in between. CDR3 coding DNA: TGCAGTAGTCGCTTGGACGGCAACTATGGCTACACCTTC. It encodes CSSRLDGNYGYTF.

This clonotype was counted between two and nine times. This chain uses TRBV12-3 or TRBV12-4 with TRBJ2-1; 7 positions agree with TRBD2. Trimming removed 3 bases from V and 0 bases from J; junction bases left unmatched: 8. The CDR3 length is 17 residues. CDR3 protein: CASSFFPGGSSYNEQFF. CDR3 DNA sequence: TGTGCCAGCAGTTTTTTCCCGGGGGGTAGCTCCTACAATGAGCAGTTCTTC.

This clonotype was seen more than once but under ten times. The gene calls are TRBV6-4 and TRBJ1-1; 7 bases fit TRBD1. Germline V lookup: CDR1 MRHNA, CDR2 SNTAGT. J lost 6 bases, V lost 5 bases, and 9 bases had no gene match. This CDR3 has 14 residues. The CDR3 coding sequence is TGTGCCAGCAGTTCGACAGGGTATACGGCTGAAGCTTTCTTT. Its translation is CASSSTGYTAEAFF.

The chain combines TRBV5-1 with TRBJ1-4; D call uncertain. Trimming cost V 0 bases and J 8 bases, with 8 bases left between them. CDR3 length equals 13 residues. Germline loops: CDR1 SGHRS, CDR2 YFSETQ. CDR3 bases: TGCGCCAGCAGCTTGGCCCCCGCGGAAAAACTGTTTTTT. Its protein product is CASSLAPAEKLFF.

The chain has TRBV7-9 and TRBJ2-4; TRBD2 matches at 7 bases. This CDR3 spans 16 amino acids. CDR1 and CDR2 from the germline V gene are SEHNR and FQNEAQ (reference sequence). J lost 5 bases, V lost 5 bases, and 12 bases had no gene match. CDR3 in DNA: TGTGCCAGCAGCCTAAGGGGTGCGGGAGTTCAAAACATTCAGTACTTC. This gives the protein CASSLRGAGVQNIQYF.

This clonotype has just a few counts. This chain connects TRBV29-1 to TRBJ2-7; D assignment may be TRBD1 or TRBD2 (6 bases each). The V gene lost 6 bases and the J gene lost 7 bases, with 16 bases spanning the gap. The germline V gene encodes CDR1 SQVTM and CDR2 ANQGSEA. The CDR3 has 12 amino acids. For the CDR3, the DNA is TGCAGCGTAGGATCGGGGGCACGGGAGCAGTACTTC. This sequence encodes CSVGSGAREQYF.